A few counts support the clone carrying this T cell receptor beta chain. The study left out patients who had uncontrolled infection, other autoimmune disease, pregnancy or lactation. Orbital computed tomography and thyroid ultrasound, together with serum TRAb and thyroxine and clinical symptoms, were used for diagnoses. TCR beta CDR3 region amplification was performed from RNA transcripts. RT-PCR in the first round (using the HTBI primer set) targeted the TCR CDR3. One entry per CDR3 protein results from TCRdb running MiXCR on the multiplex PCR reads. The sample holds approximately 490,000 distinct CDR3 sequences, less than 25% seen once. This record comes from a study of T cells in Graves' hyperthyroidism and ophthalmopathy. Overall study: Before any treatment, at initial diagnosis, peripheral blood was collected.

This CDR3 has 16 residues. The germline V gene encodes CDR1 SGHRS and CDR2 YFSETQ. J was trimmed by 8 bases and V by 2 bases; bases with no gene match: 12. This clonotype was obtained from a woman in her 70s with Graves' ophthalmopathy. V gene TRBV5-1 combines with J gene TRBJ2-2, with 7 bases lining up with TRBD2. The sequenced sample consisted of blood. CDR3 in amino acids: CASSFPTSLSTGELFF. The CDR3 nucleotides read TGCGCCAGCAGCTTCCCGACTAGCCTCAGTACGGGGGAGCTGTTTTTT.